Following are 6 T cell receptor beta chains from one sample sequenced in a study of T cells in Graves' hyperthyroidism and ophthalmopathy (dated by TCRdb to the late 2010s). The library was built by means of multiplex PCR. The run used an Illumina HiSeq 2000. Amplification of TCR beta CDR3 regions was carried out from RNA transcripts. The TCR CDR3 was subjected to a first round of RT-PCR using the HTBI primer set and the Qiagen OneStep RT-PCR kit. The public reads were reanalyzed by TCRdb: fastp trimming at Q25, MiXCR alignment, in-frame beta chains only. Entries that share a CDR3 protein sequence are merged under the most common genes and DNA. The sample data list around 800,000 distinct CDR3 sequences, and roughly 40% of these were observed just once. 7.5% to 9.5% of the sample is in the top ten clones. Specimen: blood. The receptors stem from a man aged 18 to 30 with Graves' hyperthyroidism.

This clonotype showed up just a few times. This chain connects TRBV12-3 or TRBV12-4 to TRBJ1-1; D might be TRBD1 (5 bases). The CDR3 runs to 14 residues. Trimming removed 10 bases from V and 4 bases from J, with 19 bases in between. The DNA of the CDR3 is TGTGCCACCATGACGAAGGTCGGGGGCACTGAAGCTTTCTTT. This sequence encodes CATMTKVGGTEAFF.

This clonotype was counted at least ten times. V gene TRBV29-1 combines with J gene TRBJ1-2; TRBD1 aligns across 7 bases. J lost 4 bases, V lost 6 bases, and 5 bases had no gene match. The length of the CDR3 is 12 residues. Per the germline V gene, CDR1 is SQVTM and CDR2 is ANQGSEA. CDR3 protein: CSVLRDSYGYTF. CDR3 nucleotide sequence: TGCAGCGTACTCCGGGACAGCTATGGCTACACCTTC. Drawing the rest from reference TRBV29-1 and TRBJ1-2, the complete variable domain is SAVISQKPSRDICQRGTSLTIQCQVDSQVTMMFWYRQQPGQSLTLIATANQGSEATYESGFVIDKFPISRPNLTFSTLTVSNMSPEDSSIYLCSVLRDSYGYTFGSGTRLTVV.

The rearrangement uses TRBV12-5 and TRBJ2-5, with D unclear. Germline V gives CDR1 LGHNT, CDR2 FRNRAP. The V end lost 1 base, the J end lost 5 bases, and 5 bases lay between the germline ends. The CDR3 has 12 amino acids. CDR3 loop: CASGLEGETQYF. The CDR3 DNA reads TGTGCTAGTGGTTTGGAAGGGGAGACCCAGTACTTC. Complete variable domain (other parts from reference TRBV12-5 and TRBJ2-5): DARVTQTPRHKVTEMGQEVTMRCQPILGHNTVFWYRQTMMQGLELLAYFRNRAPLDDSGMPKDRFSAEMPDATLATLKIQPSEPRDSAVYFCASGLEGETQYFGPGTRLLVL.

J is TRBJ2-7 and V is TRBV29-1; possible D gene TRBD1, 5 bases. Trimming took 6 bases from V and 7 from J, leaving 16 bases between them. Germline V gene data show CDR1 as SQVTM and CDR2 as ANQGSEA. CDR3 size: 12 residues. CDR3 sequence reads: CSVGKDTGEQYF. The CDR3 DNA reads TGCAGCGTCGGCAAGGACACCGGGGAGCAGTACTTC.

Only a few counts were recorded for this clonotype. At one end the junction does not follow the germline gene, possibly because of a read error. The gene calls are TRBV4-1 and TRBJ2-7; 10 nucleotides line up with TRBD1. The CDR3 runs 15 residues. The V gene's germline CDR1 is MGHRA and CDR2 YSYEKL. CDR3 protein: CASSPPWGTGEEQYF. The CDR3 DNA reads as TGTGCCAGCAGCCCACCTTGGGGGACAGGGGAAGAGCAGTACTTC.

The rearrangement uses TRBV12-3 or TRBV12-4 and TRBJ1-1, with D possibly TRBD1 on 5 matching bases. Trimming removed 7 bases from V and 1 base from J, with 10 bases in between. The CDR3 covers 13 residues. DNA for the CDR3: TGTGCCAGCACCTGGGGGGGGAACACTGAAGCTTTCTTT. Amino acid sequence: CASTWGGNTEAFF.